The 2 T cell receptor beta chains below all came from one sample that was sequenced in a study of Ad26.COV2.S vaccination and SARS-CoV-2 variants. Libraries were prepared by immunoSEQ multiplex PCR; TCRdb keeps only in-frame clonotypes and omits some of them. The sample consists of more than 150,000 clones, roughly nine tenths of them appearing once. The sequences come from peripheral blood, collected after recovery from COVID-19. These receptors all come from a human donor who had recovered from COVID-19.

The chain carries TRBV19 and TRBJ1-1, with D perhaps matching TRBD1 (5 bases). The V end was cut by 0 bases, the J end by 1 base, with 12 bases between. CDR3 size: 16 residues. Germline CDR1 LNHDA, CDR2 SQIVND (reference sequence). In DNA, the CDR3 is TGTGCCAGTAGTATAGAGGGGGTGACTGCGAACACTGAAGCTTTCTTT. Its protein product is CASSIEGVTANTEAFF.

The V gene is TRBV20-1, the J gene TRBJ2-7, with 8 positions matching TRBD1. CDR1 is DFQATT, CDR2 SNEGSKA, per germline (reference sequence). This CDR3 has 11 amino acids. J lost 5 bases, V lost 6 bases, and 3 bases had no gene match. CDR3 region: CSAPTGDEQYF. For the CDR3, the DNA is TGCAGTGCCCCGACAGGGGACGAGCAGTACTTC.